One sample yielded the 2 T cell receptor beta chains listed below, sequenced in a study of cytomegalovirus exposure and HLA in healthy donors. Libraries were prepared by immunoSEQ multiplex PCR; TCRdb keeps only in-frame clonotypes and omits some of them. Of about 110,000 clones in the sample, around nine tenths were seen once. Sequencing was done on a sample of PBMCs. These receptors all come from a woman in her late teens or twenties in good health and CMV-seronegative.

This clone was seen only once. The gene calls are TRBV7-8 and TRBJ2-1; a weak D match, TRBD2 (6 bases). V was pared by 4 bases and J by 7 bases, with 8 bases between. Germline V gene sequence: CDR1 SGHVS, CDR2 FQNEAQ. This CDR3 comprises 12 residues. This chain's CDR3 is CASSSGVNEQFF. Written as DNA, the CDR3 is TGTGCCAGCAGCTCGGGGGTGAATGAGCAGTTCTTC.

J is TRBJ2-1 and V is TRBV30, with 8 positions matching TRBD1. In germline, CDR1 is GTSNPN, CDR2 SVGIG (reference sequence). The V segment lost 4 bases and the J segment 6 bases; nucleotides outside the gene matches: 11. There are 15 residues in the CDR3. In DNA form, the CDR3 reads TGTGCCTGGAACCTCCGGGACAGGTCCCTCAATGAGCAGTTCTTC. As protein: CAWNLRDRSLNEQFF.